These T cell receptor beta chains were read from a single sample in a study of technical replicates of blood from a handful of donors. Generated by immunoSEQ multiplex PCR, the TCRdb table keeps only in-frame clones and is missing some. Of some 58,000 clones listed, 94% are singletons. Sequencing was done on a sample of T cells isolated from PBMCs. These receptors all stem from a human donor in good health. Both conserved end residues are part of each CDR3. The D gene is left open where the match is weak.

>.|TRBJ2-1|TRBV9
TGTGCCAGCAGCGCCGGGATTTCTCGGGGCAATGAGCAGTTCTTC
CASSAGISRGNEQFF
>.|TRBJ2-7|TRBV7-8
TGTGCCACCGCGCAGGACAGCGCCTACGAGCAGTACTTC
CATAQDSAYEQYF
>TRBD1|TRBJ1-3|TRBV18
TGTGCCAGCTCGCGGACAGGCTCTGGAAACACCATATATTTT
CASSRTGSGNTIYF
>.|TRBJ2-5|TRBV28
TGTGCTTTGCAGGGTTTCGGGGAGACCCAGTACTTC
CALQGFGETQYF
>.|TRBJ2-7|TRBV5-1
TGCGCCAGCAGACGAACCGAGGCCCTCGGCGAGCAGTACTTC
CASRRTEALGEQYF
>TRBD1|TRBJ2-3|TRBV7-8
TGTGCCAGCAGCAACGGGACAGGGTTGAATACGCAGTATTTT
CASSNGTGLNTQYF
>.|TRBJ2-2|TRBV11-2
TGTGCCAGCAGCTTCGAGGCCGCGTTTGGCGGGGAGCTGTTTTTT
CASSFEAAFGGELFF
>.|TRBJ2-4|TRBV28
TGTGCCAGCAGAAGCACGGACAGAATCAAAAAAAACATTCAGTACTTC
CASRSTDRIKKNIQYF
>TRBD2|TRBJ2-2|TRBV7-3
TGTGCCAGCAGCTCCCAGGGACTAGCGGGGGGGCAGGGCACCGGGGAGCTGTTTTTT
CASSSQGLAGGQGTGELFF
>.|TRBJ2-1|TRBV14
TGTGCCAGCAGAGCAAGCCGTGCCTCCTACAATGAGCAGTTCTTC
CASRASRASYNEQFF
>.|TRBJ2-7|TRBV7-6
TGTGCCAGCTCCCTGGGGCAAAACTACGAGCAGTACTTC
CASSLGQNYEQYF
>.|TRBJ1-5|TRBV5-4
TGTGCCAGCAGCTTTCAGCCGTGGGGGGGCGCTCCCAATCAGCCCCAGCATTTT
CASSFQPWGGAPNQPQHF
>TRBD2|TRBJ2-5|TRBV12-5
TGTGCTAGTGGTCACGATTATCTAACTAGCGGCGGAGAGACCCAGTACTTC
CASGHDYLTSGGETQYF
>TRBD2|TRBJ2-4|TRBV28
TGTGCCAGCAGCGGGGGAGGGGACATTCAGTACTTC
CASSGGGDIQYF